This TCR beta chain comes out of a study of blood T cell repertoires in COVID-19. Whole-study context: Specimens from acute and convalescent COVID-19 originated in the United States, Italy and Spain. PBMCs, B-cell-depleted T cells, or T cells were the source of the cDNA or gDNA that made up the material.

The CDR3 is made up of 14 amino acids. Trimming removed 7 bases from V and 3 bases from J; junction bases left unmatched: 8. Germline CDR1 and CDR2: SQVTM and ANQGSEA. Methods used by the authors: Amplified reference gene primers provided the basis for estimating nucleated cell counts. Here immunoSEQ multiplex PCR was the method, and the copy in TCRdb shows in-frame clones only, minus some. V and J calls and clone size are those listed in that table; D and trimming were worked out from the DNA. The table has 36,000 or so clones, just over 85% seen once. The chain recombines TRBV29-1 with TRBJ2-7; 11 nucleotides line up with TRBD1. The material sequenced was peripheral blood. The TCR comes from a woman aged 70-85 years with active COVID-19. The CDR3: CSGADGTGGYEQYF. The CDR3 DNA reads TGCAGCGGGGCCGACGGGACAGGGGGCTACGAGCAGTACTTC.